Below are 26 T cell receptor beta chains sequenced from a single sample in a study of neurological immune-mediated disorders. Each CDR3 protein is one row after TCRdb ran MiXCR on the 5' RACE reads. The sample lists 85,000 to 110,000 distinct CDR3 sequences; roughly 10% were seen once. Time point meaning: longitudinal time-point 3. Sequencing was done on a sample of PBMCs. These receptors all come from a female donor with HTLV-1-associated myelopathy (HAM/TSP).

This clonotype has a count of ten or more. The rearrangement joins TRBV29-1 to TRBJ1-5; 9 nucleotides line up with TRBD1. The germline CDR1 and CDR2 sequences are SQVTM and ANQGSEA. V lost 6 bases and J lost 4; bases outside the gene matches: 1. The CDR3 covers 12 residues. The CDR3 bases are TGCAGCGTACAGGGGGCGAATCAGCCCCAGCATTTT. It encodes CSVQGANQPQHF.

This clonotype occurred many times. The rearrangement joins TRBV29-1 to TRBJ2-1; 7 bases agree with TRBD1. CDR1 and CDR2 (germline): SQVTM, ANQGSEA. CDR3 length: 13 amino acids. With V trimmed by 4 bases and J by 7 bases, 7 bases remained unmatched. The CDR3 nucleotides read TGCAGCGTTGGACAGGGTAGTACGAATGAGCAGTTCTTC. It yields the protein CSVGQGSTNEQFF.

The table lists this clonotype with many counts. V is TRBV28 and J is TRBJ1-1; TRBD1 agrees at 7 bases. CDR1 MDHEN and CDR2 SYDVKM come from the germline V gene. V gave up 3 bases and J gave up 4 bases; unmatched junction bases: 8. The CDR3 spans 15 residues. CDR3 in amino acids: CASSFGTAVSTEAFF. The CDR3 DNA is TGTGCCAGCAGTTTTGGGACAGCCGTTTCCACTGAAGCTTTCTTT.

This clonotype was detected ten times or more. This chain links TRBV5-1 with TRBJ1-1, with D possibly matching TRBD1 (6 bases). V was shortened by 0 bases and J by 3 bases, with 9 bases between the two germline ends. CDR1 SGHRS and CDR2 YFSETQ come from the germline V gene. The CDR3 has 14 residues. As DNA, the CDR3 is TGCGCCAGCAGCTTGGGGACAGCGTACACTGAAGCTTTCTTT. Residues: CASSLGTAYTEAFF.

This clonotype was recorded many times. The rearrangement uses TRBV3-1 and TRBJ1-1, with D uncertain. Deletions cut 4 bases from V and 7 bases from J, with 22 bases between. Germline V CDR1 and CDR2: LGHDT, YNNKEL (reference sequence). This CDR3 is built from 16 residues. CDR3 residues: CASSPKTGGSDNEAFF. The DNA for the CDR3 is TGTGCCAGCAGCCCAAAAACGGGAGGTTCAGACAATGAAGCTTTCTTT.

This clonotype has ten or more counts. The chain carries TRBV6-4 and TRBJ2-3; 8 bases fit TRBD2. Germline V lookup: CDR1 MRHNA, CDR2 SNTAGT. With V trimmed by 5 bases and J by 5 bases, 12 bases remained unmatched. This CDR3 contains 16 residues. CDR3 region: CASSRTPAGVGDTQYF. The DNA for the CDR3 is TGTGCCAGCAGTCGAACGCCAGCGGGGGTTGGAGATACGCAGTATTTT.

This clonotype was seen repeatedly, ten times or more. V and J are TRBV3-1 and TRBJ1-4; 7 bases agree with TRBD1. Trimming at V came to 1 base and at J to 4 bases, leaving 12 bases not matched to a gene. CDR3 length: 18 amino acids. Germline V lookup: CDR1 LGHDT, CDR2 YNNKEL (reference sequence). In nucleotides, the CDR3 is TGTGCCAGCAGCCAAGGTTTAACATCGACAGGGTTTAATGAAAAACTGTTTTTT. Encoded protein: CASSQGLTSTGFNEKLFF. Looking up the rest from reference TRBV3-1 and TRBJ1-4 gives the full variable domain: DTAVSQTPKYLVTQMGNDKSIKCEQNLGHDTMYWYKQDSKKFLKIMFSYNNKELIINETVPNRFSPKSPDKAHLNLHINSLELGDSAVYFCASSQGLTSTGFNEKLFFGSGTQLSVL.

This clonotype has ten or more counts. J is TRBJ2-7 and V is TRBV12-3 or TRBV12-4; D is undetermined. The CDR3 contains 13 residues. Trimming pared 3 bases from V and 3 bases from J, leaving 9 bases between. CDR3 in amino acids: CASSLVNNYEQYF. The CDR3, as DNA: TGTGCCAGCAGTTTGGTAAATAACTACGAGCAGTACTTC.

This clonotype was counted at least ten times. V and J are TRBV21-1 and TRBJ1-1; the table's D call of TRBD1 was not tested on the DNA. TRBV21-1 is given as a pseudogene. The CDR3 length is 15 residues. The CDR3 DNA reads TGTGCCAGCAGCAAAAGGGGGGGGGCTCGGACTGAAGCTTTCTTT. Protein sequence: CASSKRGGARTEAFF.

This clonotype was detected many times. J is TRBJ2-1 and V is TRBV6-2 or TRBV6-3; 13 positions match TRBD2. This CDR3 has 16 residues. Germline CDR1 reads MNHEY; CDR2 reads SVGEGT. V was pared by 5 bases and J by 3 bases, with 4 bases of the junction left unmatched. The CDR3 DNA reads as TGTGCCAGCAGTCCTCGGACTAGCGGGGGCTACAATGAGCAGTTCTTC. It translates to CASSPRTSGGYNEQFF.

This clonotype was detected ten times or more. The rearrangement links TRBV7-2 to TRBJ2-2; 10 bases align to TRBD2. Germline CDR1 reads SGHTA; CDR2 reads FQGNSA. CDR3 length: 17 amino acids. J lost 4 bases, V lost 1 base, and 6 bases had no gene match. The CDR3 sequence is CASSLVVAGGGTGELFF. CDR3 DNA: TGTGCCAGCAGCTTAGTAGTAGCGGGGGGCGGCACCGGGGAGCTGTTTTTT. Supplemented by reference TRBV7-2 and TRBJ2-2, the full variable domain reads GAGVSQSPSNKVTEKGKDVELRCDPISGHTALYWYRQSLGQGLEFLIYFQGNSAPDKSGLPSDRFSAERTGGSVSTLTIQRTQQEDSAVYLCASSLVVAGGGTGELFFGEGSRLTVL.

In this sample, this clonotype turned up many times. The rearrangement joins TRBV6-5 to TRBJ2-2; 7 positions agree with TRBD2. This CDR3 contains 17 residues. Per germline, CDR1 MNHEY and CDR2 SVGAGI. The V gene end was trimmed by 0 bases and the J gene end by 6 bases; junction bases not matched to a gene: 10. The CDR3 DNA sequence: TGTGCCAGCAGTTACTCGAGGCTCCGGGCGGGGGCCGGGGAGCTGTTTTTT. Protein product: CASSYSRLRAGAGELFF.

This clonotype came up many times. The gene calls are TRBV10-3 and TRBJ2-2; 11 bases match TRBD2. The CDR3 length is 18 residues. Germline V gives CDR1 ENHRY, CDR2 SYGVKD. V lost 4 bases to trimming and J lost 6 bases; unmatched junction nucleotides: 13. The DNA of the CDR3 is TGTGCCATCAGTGGAGTCGGTGGATTAGCGGGGGGGTCCGGGGAGCTGTTTTTT. Residues: CAISGVGGLAGGSGELFF.

The J gene is TRBJ2-1, the V gene TRBV12-3 or TRBV12-4; D uncertain. This CDR3 is built from 11 residues. V was cut by 3 bases and J by 8 bases, with 5 bases left in between. The CDR3 DNA follows: TGTGCCAGCAGTTTTAGCTATGAGCAGTTCTTC. It specifies CASSFSYEQFF.

In this sample, this clonotype turned up many times. The V and J genes are TRBV4-1 and TRBJ2-3; the D is unclear. The V gene lost 1 base and the J gene lost 6 bases, with 11 bases spanning the gap. The CDR3 is 14 residues long. CDR1 is MGHRA, CDR2 YSYEKL, per germline. Here the CDR3 DNA reads TGCGCCAGCAGCCAAGTACCGGTCAAGGATACGCAGTATTTT. Its protein is CASSQVPVKDTQYF.

In its sample, this clonotype was seen many times. V and J are TRBV9 and TRBJ2-2; D gene uncertain. The V and J ends lost 2 bases and 6 bases respectively, with 8 bases between them. CDR1 and CDR2 from the germline V gene are SGDLS and YYNGEE. The CDR3 loop spans 13 amino acids. CDR3 in DNA: TGTGCCAGCAGCGTTCGTTCCCCCGGGGAGCTGTTTTTT. Its translation is CASSVRSPGELFF.

This clonotype turned up a few times. This chain uses TRBV2 with TRBJ2-3; possible D gene TRBD2, 5 bases. There are 15 residues in the CDR3. V shed 4 bases and J shed 2 bases, with 13 bases lying between them. The germline CDR1 and CDR2 sequences are SNHLY and FYNNEI. The CDR3 is CASSVTDFPTDTQYF. In DNA, the CDR3 is TGTGCCAGCAGTGTAACGGACTTCCCCACAGATACGCAGTATTTT.

This clonotype was detected ten times or more. This chain uses TRBV5-1 with TRBJ2-1, with unresolved D. Looked up from germline, CDR1 is SGHRS and CDR2 is YFSETQ. The germline V and J ends were trimmed by 4 bases and 2 bases, with 10 bases remaining between them. The CDR3 runs to 14 residues. CDR3 nucleotides: TGCGCCAGCAGCGCTGCGCCAACCTACAATGAGCAGTTCTTC. This codes for CASSAAPTYNEQFF.

In this sample, this clonotype turned up many times. This CDR3 is CAISESRTANTGELFF. The CDR3 nucleotides are TGTGCCATCAGTGAGTCGAGGACAGCAAACACCGGGGAGCTGTTTTTT. The chain has TRBV10-3 and TRBJ2-2; possibly TRBD1 for D (6 bases). CDR3 size: 16 residues. Germline CDR1 and CDR2: ENHRY and SYGVKD. V lost 0 bases and J 2 bases, leaving 10 bases between the germline ends.

This clonotype was seen many times. The chain recombines TRBV20-1 with TRBJ1-2; D gene uncertain. Germline loops: CDR1 DFQATT, CDR2 SNEGSKA (reference sequence). Between the trimmed V and J ends, which lost 3 bases and 0 bases, there was a span of 5 bases. This CDR3 contains 12 residues. CDR3 in amino acids: CSASAANYGYTF. The CDR3 DNA sequence: TGCAGTGCTAGCGCAGCTAACTATGGCTACACCTTC.

This clonotype was detected a few times. The chain joins TRBV20-1 to TRBJ2-1, with D perhaps matching TRBD1 (6 bases). The CDR3 totals 16 residues. Germline lookup yields CDR1 DFQATT and CDR2 SNEGSKA (reference sequence). The germline V and J ends were trimmed by 4 bases and 3 bases, with 19 bases remaining between them. The CDR3 nucleotides read TGCAGTGCTAATACCGCCGGGACAACTGTCTACAATGAGCAGTTCTTC. As protein: CSANTAGTTVYNEQFF.

This clonotype occurred a few times. The chain is built from TRBV7-2 and TRBJ2-1; TRBD2 might be the D (6 bases). The germline CDR1 and CDR2 sequences are SGHTA and FQGNSA. Trimming stripped 5 bases from V and 1 base from J, with 12 bases between. CDR3 length: 15 amino acids. The CDR3 protein is CASSPWGDSYNEQFF. The CDR3 DNA follows: TGTGCCAGCAGCCCATGGGGGGATTCCTACAATGAGCAGTTCTTC.

This clonotype showed up many times. V and J are TRBV5-5 and TRBJ2-1, with TRBD2 identical over 9 bases. This CDR3 region has 15 residues. Per germline, CDR1 SGHKS and CDR2 YYEKEE (reference sequence). V trimming: 4 bases; J trimming: 4 bases; junction bases outside the gene matches: 6. The CDR3 DNA reads TGTGCCAGCAGCAGAGCGGGGGGCTTTTACAATGAGCAGTTCTTC. This encodes CASSRAGGFYNEQFF.

In this sample, this clonotype turned up many times. V is TRBV5-1 and J is TRBJ2-2, with D possibly TRBD2 on 5 matching bases. CDR3 size: 16 residues. Deletions cut 4 bases from V and 0 bases from J, with 13 bases between. CDR1 SGHRS and CDR2 YFSETQ come from the germline V gene. The CDR3 loop is CASSQRRGTNTGELFF. In DNA form, the CDR3 reads TGCGCCAGCAGCCAACGGAGAGGGACGAACACCGGGGAGCTGTTTTTT.

The rearrangement links TRBV4-2 to TRBJ2-7; TRBD1 or TRBD2 may be the D gene (5 bases each). Between the trimmed V and J ends, which lost 4 bases and 0 bases, there was a span of 16 bases. The CDR3 totals 16 residues. The germline gives CDR1 LGHNA, CDR2 YNFKEQ. The CDR3: CASSPKVGVGSYEQYF. DNA for the CDR3: TGTGCCAGCAGCCCCAAAGTGGGGGTCGGCTCCTACGAGCAGTACTTC.

The sample holds many counts of this clonotype. The V gene is TRBV14, the J gene TRBJ2-3, with a weak D call TRBD1 (6 bases). Germline V gene data show CDR1 as SGHDN and CDR2 as FVKESK. CDR3 size: 14 residues. V was pared by 1 base and J by 12 bases, with 17 bases between. The CDR3 region has the DNA TGTGCCAGCAGCCAAGGTTCGACAGGCACGAATCAGTATTTT. Encoded protein: CASSQGSTGTNQYF.